This T cell receptor (beta chain) was sequenced during a study of chemoradiotherapy in HPV16-positive cancers. Study background: A couple of HPV16-positive patients' cells yielded candidate HPV-specific clones and common motifs. Whole-study findings and limits: Candidate HPV-specific clones and E7-related TCR motifs grew in tumor during treatment.

Per germline, CDR1 MGHRA and CDR2 YSYEKL. The V end was cut by 4 bases, the J end by 9 bases, with 19 bases between. The CDR3 is 16 amino acids. Profiled with immunoSEQ multiplex PCR; TCRdb holds only in-frame clones, not every one. This sample yields 8,000 to 10,000 clones, of which over 80% are seen a single time; 9% to 15% belongs to the top ten. With respect to this clone: Its antigen is unidentified.

The rearrangement joins TRBV4-1 to TRBJ1-6; TRBD1 is a possible D gene (5 bases). This receptor was taken from a human donor with HPV-associated anogenital cancer. This material consisted of blood, taken from a patient who underwent chemoradiotherapy. The CDR3 loop is CASSRVLSREGSPLHF. For the CDR3, the DNA is TGCGCCAGCAGCCGAGTCCTCTCCAGGGAGGGTTCACCCCTCCACTTT.